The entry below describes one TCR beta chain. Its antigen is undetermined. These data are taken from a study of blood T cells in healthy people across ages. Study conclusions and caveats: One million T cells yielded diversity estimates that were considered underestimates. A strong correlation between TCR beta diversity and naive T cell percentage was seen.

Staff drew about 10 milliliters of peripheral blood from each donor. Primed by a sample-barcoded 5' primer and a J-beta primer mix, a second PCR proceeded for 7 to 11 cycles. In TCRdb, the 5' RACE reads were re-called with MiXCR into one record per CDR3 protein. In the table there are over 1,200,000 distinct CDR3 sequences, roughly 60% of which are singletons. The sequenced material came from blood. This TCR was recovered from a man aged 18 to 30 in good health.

The DNA for the CDR3 is TGCAGCGTTTTGGACAGGGGAGCTAACTATGGCTACACCTTC. Its protein is CSVLDRGANYGYTF. This rearrangement joins TRBV29-1 to TRBJ1-2; 9 nucleotides match TRBD1. This CDR3 has 14 residues. CDR1 is SQVTM, CDR2 ANQGSEA, per germline. Trimming at V came to 5 bases and at J to 0 bases, leaving 4 bases not matched to a gene. The complete variable domain, with remaining parts taken from reference TRBV29-1 and TRBJ1-2, reads SAVISQKPSRDICQRGTSLTIQCQVDSQVTMMFWYRQQPGQSLTLIATANQGSEATYESGFVIDKFPISRPNLTFSTLTVSNMSPEDSSIYLCSVLDRGANYGYTFGSGTRLTVV.